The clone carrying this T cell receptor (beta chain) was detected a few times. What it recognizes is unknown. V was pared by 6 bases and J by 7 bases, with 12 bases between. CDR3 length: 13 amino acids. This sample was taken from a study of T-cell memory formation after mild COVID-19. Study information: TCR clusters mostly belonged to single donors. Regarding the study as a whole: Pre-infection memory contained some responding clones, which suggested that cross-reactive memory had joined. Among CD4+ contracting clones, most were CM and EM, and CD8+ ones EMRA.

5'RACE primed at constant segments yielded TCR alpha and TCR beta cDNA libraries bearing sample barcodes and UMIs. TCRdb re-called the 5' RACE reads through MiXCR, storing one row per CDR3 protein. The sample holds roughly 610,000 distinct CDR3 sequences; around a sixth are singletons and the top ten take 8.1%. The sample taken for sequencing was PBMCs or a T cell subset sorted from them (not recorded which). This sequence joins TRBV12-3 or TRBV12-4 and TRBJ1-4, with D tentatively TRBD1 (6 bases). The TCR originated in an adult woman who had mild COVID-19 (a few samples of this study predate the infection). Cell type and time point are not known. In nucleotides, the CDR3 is TGTGCCAGCAGCCAACAGGGTGGTGAAAAACTGTTTTTT. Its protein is CASSQQGGEKLFF.